These 30 T cell receptor beta chains originate from one sample sequenced in a study of T cell changes during pregnancy in multiple sclerosis (dated by TCRdb to 2018 to 2020). The library was built by means of the immunoSEQ multiplex PCR assay. TCRdb took this table from immuneACCESS and kept in-frame rearrangements with V and J called. Such tables lack part of the clones; where checked against another copy, unresolved V genes explain under half of the gap, and the rest is unexplained. This sample holds 30,000 to 45,000 clones; roughly 89% were observed only once. Clones ranked in the top ten supply 0.47% of the sample. Sequences were derived from CD4+ T cells from peripheral blood mononuclear cells, sampled in the second trimester of pregnancy. These receptors originate from a female donor in good health, enrolled as a control in a pregnancy study.

The genes are TRBV6-6 and TRBJ1-5; maybe TRBD1 (6 bases). The V and J ends lost 0 bases and 6 bases respectively, with 15 bases between them. Germline CDR1 reads MNHNY; CDR2 reads SVGAGI (reference sequence). The CDR3 spans 16 residues. The CDR3: CASSYSGGALSQPQHF. The CDR3 bases are TGTGCCAGCAGTTACTCCGGGGGGGCTCTGAGTCAGCCCCAGCATTTT.

The chain joins TRBV19 to TRBJ2-4; TRBD2 might be the D (6 bases). V gave up 4 bases and J gave up 8 bases, with 18 bases separating them. CDR1 is LNHDA, CDR2 SQIVND, per germline (reference sequence). This CDR3 has 15 amino acids. The CDR3 DNA reads as TGTGCCAGTAGTAGGGGGACTCAGCCGAAGGACATTCAGTACTTC. Translating gives CASSRGTQPKDIQYF.

The CDR3 loop is CASSFYPGELFF. The CDR3 coding sequence is TGTGCCAGCAGTTTCTATCCCGGGGAGCTGTTTTTT. The genes are TRBV27 and TRBJ2-2; D gene unclear. The V end lost 3 bases, the J end lost 6 bases, and 5 bases lay between the germline ends. The V gene's germline CDR1 is MNHEY and CDR2 SMNVEV (reference sequence). There are 12 residues in the CDR3.

The rearrangement links TRBV13 to TRBJ1-3, with TRBD1 matching 9 bases. V dropped 5 bases and J dropped 4; count of bases not matched to a gene: 12. The CDR3 consists of 17 residues. CDR1 and CDR2 (germline): PRHDT, FYEKMQ (reference sequence). The DNA of the CDR3 is TGTGCCAGCAGCCAAAGAATCCGGGACAGGGCCGGAAACACCATATATTTT. Amino acids: CASSQRIRDRAGNTIYF. Drawing the rest from reference TRBV13 and TRBJ1-3, the complete variable domain is AAGVIQSPRHLIKEKRETATLKCYPIPRHDTVYWYQQGPGQDPQFLISFYEKMQSDKGSIPDRFSAQQFSDYHSELNMSSLELGDSALYFCASSQRIRDRAGNTIYFGEGSWLTVV.

The V call is TRBV14, the J call TRBJ1-2, with 7 nucleotides matching TRBD1. The CDR3 has 14 amino acids. Germline CDR1 and CDR2: SGHDN and FVKESK. Trimming took 7 bases from V and 3 from J; bases not matched to a gene: 8. The CDR3 is CASNRITGDYGYTF. CDR3 nucleotides: TGTGCCAGCAACAGAATAACAGGGGACTATGGCTACACCTTC.

The chain recombines TRBV18 with TRBJ2-7; 11 nucleotides match TRBD1. The V gene's germline CDR1 is KGHSH and CDR2 LQKENI. The CDR3 is made up of 14 amino acids. V shed 2 bases, J shed 6 bases, and the junction held 3 bases outside the gene matches. CDR3 residues: CASSPGTGGREQYF. The CDR3 nucleotides read TGTGCCAGCTCACCAGGGACAGGGGGACGCGAGCAGTACTTC.

The chain is built from TRBV4-2 and TRBJ1-2, with 7 bases lining up with TRBD1. This CDR3 has 15 residues. J gave up 0 bases and V 4 bases, and 5 bases lay outside the gene matches. The V gene's germline CDR1 is LGHNA and CDR2 YNFKEQ. The CDR3 nucleotides read TGTGCCAGCAGCCCCCGGGACAGTCCTAACTATGGCTACACCTTC. This translates into CASSPRDSPNYGYTF.

V gene TRBV29-1 combines with J gene TRBJ2-7, with D perhaps TRBD1 (6 bases). Germline V gene data show CDR1 as SQVTM and CDR2 as ANQGSEA. The CDR3 spans 12 residues. V was shortened by 4 bases and J by 4 bases, with 11 bases between the two germline ends. The CDR3, as DNA: TGCAGCGTTGCAGGGGCGAGTTACGAGCAGTACTTC. Its protein is CSVAGASYEQYF.

This clone occurred a few times. This chain connects TRBV6-1 to TRBJ1-1, with D unresolved. The CDR3 runs to 12 residues. Germline V gene lookup returns CDR1 MNHNS and CDR2 SASEGT. Trimming removed 7 bases at V and 4 bases at J, with 10 bases between. In nucleotides, the CDR3 is TGTGCCAGCACCCGACTCCGCACTGAAGCTTTCTTT. Encoded protein: CASTRLRTEAFF.

The chain has TRBV18 and TRBJ2-6; D is uncertain. The CDR3 totals 16 residues. V was clipped by 3 bases and J by 1 base, with 10 bases between them. The germline V gene has CDR1 KGHSH and CDR2 LQKENI. The CDR3 region is CASSPGPASGANVLTF. The CDR3 coding sequence is TGTGCCAGCTCACCGGGCCCAGCTTCTGGGGCCAACGTCCTGACTTTC.

The CDR3 DNA reads TGTGCCACCCGGGAGTCTGCCGGGACTGAAGCTTTCTTT. This translates into CATRESAGTEAFF. The rearrangement uses TRBV28 and TRBJ1-1; no firm D call. The CDR3 extends over 13 amino acids. Germline V CDR1 and CDR2: MDHEN, SYDVKM. Deletions cut 10 bases from V and 5 bases from J, with 17 bases between. Full variable domain (remainder filled in from reference TRBV28 and TRBJ1-1): DVKVTQSSRYLVKRTGEKVFLECVQDMDHENMFWYRQDPGLGLRLIYFSYDVKMKEKGDIPEGYSVSREKKERFSLILESASTNQTSMYLCATRESAGTEAFFGQGTRLTVV.

This chain links TRBV6-1 with TRBJ1-5; 12 positions agree with TRBD1. Germline trimming cut 6 bases from V and 7 bases from J; bases unmatched to any gene: 7. Germline-derived CDR1 and CDR2 are MNHNS and SASEGT. This CDR3 comprises 15 residues. The CDR3 reads CASSGTGGLWQPQHF. CDR3 sequence (DNA): TGTGCCAGCAGCGGGACAGGGGGCCTCTGGCAGCCCCAGCATTTT.

This chain joins TRBV6-5 and TRBJ1-3; 8 bases are shared with TRBD1. Per the germline V gene, CDR1 is MNHEY and CDR2 is SVGAGI. After removal of 4 bases from V and 0 bases from J, the junction contained 5 bases not matched to a gene. This CDR3 spans 16 amino acids. CDR3 residues: CASSLTGTGSGNTIYF. CDR3 in DNA: TGTGCCAGCAGTTTGACCGGGACAGGCTCTGGAAACACCATATATTTT.

The chain is built from TRBV28 and TRBJ2-4; 14 nucleotides match TRBD2. The trim removed 3 bases at V and 6 bases at J, leaving 13 bases unmatched. This CDR3 is 19 amino acids long. CDR1 and CDR2 (germline): MDHEN, SYDVKM. CDR3 in DNA: TGTGCCAGCAGTTTCAGCCCGACTAGCGGGAGGGCCATTGGAAACATTCAGTACTTC. It translates to CASSFSPTSGRAIGNIQYF.

The V call is TRBV6-1, the J call TRBJ2-7; TRBD1 aligns across 10 bases. The CDR3 has 18 residues. Germline V gene lookup returns CDR1 MNHNS and CDR2 SASEGT. V dropped 2 bases and J dropped 0; count of bases not matched to a gene: 10. Here the CDR3 reads CASSEPGQGPSFSYEQYF. CDR3 coding DNA: TGTGCCAGCAGTGAACCGGGACAGGGGCCCTCCTTCTCCTACGAGCAGTACTTC.

The J gene is TRBJ2-2, the V gene TRBV7-8; 7 bases align to TRBD2. CDR1 is SGHVS and CDR2 is FQNEAQ in the germline V gene. With V trimmed by 1 base and J by 3 bases, 8 bases remained unmatched. The length of the CDR3 is 17 residues. In DNA, the CDR3 is TGTGCCAGCAGCTTAGTCGGTGGACTAGAGGACACCGGGGAGCTGTTTTTT. Its translation: CASSLVGGLEDTGELFF.

The V gene is TRBV7-9, the J gene TRBJ1-5; TRBD1 matches at 9 bases. The CDR3 length is 17 residues. The V segment lost 5 bases and the J segment 0 bases; nucleotides outside the gene matches: 8. The V gene's germline CDR1 is SEHNR and CDR2 FQNEAQ (reference sequence). This chain's CDR3 is CASSPGTGRNSNQPQHF. CDR3 coding DNA: TGTGCCAGCAGCCCCGGGACAGGGAGGAATAGCAATCAGCCCCAGCATTTT. Based on the CDR3 plus reference TRBV7-9 and TRBJ1-5, the full variable domain is DTGVSQNPRHKITKRGQNVTFRCDPISEHNRLYWYRQTLGQGPEFLTYFQNEAQLEKSRLLSDRFSAERPKGSFSTLEIQRTEQGDSAMYLCASSPGTGRNSNQPQHFGDGTRLSIL.

CDR3: CASSERGNGYTF. The DNA of the CDR3 is TGTGCCAGCAGTGAACGGGGAAATGGCTACACCTTC. The V gene is TRBV28, the J gene TRBJ1-2; D unclear. Per germline, CDR1 MDHEN and CDR2 SYDVKM. The CDR3 is 12 residues long. The germline V and J ends were trimmed by 5 bases and 6 bases, with 10 bases remaining between them.

The CDR3 nucleotides read TGTGCCAGCAGCTTAGTTGTGACAGCCTCCTATGGCTACACCTTC. This translates into CASSLVVTASYGYTF. The chain combines TRBV7-2 with TRBJ1-2, with D possibly being TRBD1 (5 bases). The germline gives CDR1 SGHTA, CDR2 FQGNSA. Trimming cost V 1 base and J 4 bases, with 13 bases left between them. The CDR3 covers 15 residues.

The chain employs TRBV5-1 and TRBJ1-2, with 8 bases identical to TRBD1. J was trimmed by 3 bases and V by 4 bases; bases with no gene match: 8. CDR3 length: 15 amino acids. Germline-derived CDR1 and CDR2 are SGHRS and YFSETQ. The CDR3 nucleotides are TGCGCCAGCAGCCCGGGACAGGTGGAGCACTATGGCTACACCTTC. Translation: CASSPGQVEHYGYTF.

The rearrangement joins TRBV6-5 to TRBJ2-5, with 9 bases aligning to TRBD2. The germline V gene has CDR1 MNHEY and CDR2 SVGAGI. There are 14 residues in the CDR3. Trimming cost V 5 bases and J 4 bases; bases outside gene matches: 5. The CDR3 spells CASSSGRRSETQYF. As DNA, the CDR3 is TGTGCCAGCAGTAGCGGGAGGAGGTCAGAGACCCAGTACTTC.

This clone was counted a single time. The chain combines TRBV27 with TRBJ1-3; TRBD1 might be the D (6 bases). Trimming removed 2 bases from V and 4 bases from J, with 12 bases in between. The CDR3 loop spans 15 amino acids. Germline V CDR1 and CDR2: MNHEY, SMNVEV (reference sequence). The CDR3 loop is CASSLTGLGGNTIYF. DNA of the CDR3: TGTGCCAGCAGTTTAACAGGGCTAGGAGGAAACACCATATATTTT.

J is TRBJ2-1 and V is TRBV5-1; TRBD1 aligns across 8 bases. This CDR3 spans 13 amino acids. From germline, CDR1 is SGHRS and CDR2 YFSETQ. The ends lost 1 base at V and 16 bases at J; junction bases unmatched: 10. The CDR3 loop is CASSLTVRDRRFF. For the CDR3, the DNA is TGCGCCAGCAGCTTGACCGTCCGGGACAGGCGTTTCTTC. Supplemented by reference TRBV5-1 and TRBJ2-1, the full variable domain reads KAGVTQTPRYLIKTRGQQVTLSCSPISGHRSVSWYQQTPGQGLQFLFEYFSETQRNKGNFPGRFSGRQFSNSRSEMNVSTLELGDSALYLCASSLTVRDRRFFGPGTRLTVL.

The chain has TRBV6-1 and TRBJ2-3; 11 nucleotides match TRBD2. V lost 6 bases, J lost 4 bases, and 6 bases stayed unmatched. CDR1 is MNHNS, CDR2 SASEGT, per germline. The CDR3 covers 15 residues. CDR3 amino acids: CASRFSGGASDTQYF. The CDR3 region has the DNA TGTGCCAGCAGGTTTAGCGGGGGGGCGTCAGATACGCAGTATTTT.

In regard to this clone: A read error may account for a junction end that differs from germline. J is TRBJ2-1 and V is TRBV7-9; D might be TRBD2 (6 bases). There are 12 residues in the CDR3. Germline V CDR1 and CDR2: SEHNR, FQNEAQ (reference sequence). CDR3 sequence: CASSLALRDPLF. CDR3 coding DNA: TGTGCCAGCAGCTTAGCGTTGCGGGATCCGCTCTTC.

This chain uses TRBV30 with TRBJ1-2; D remains unclear. Trimming shortened V by 4 bases and J by 9 bases, and 15 bases separated the two germline ends. The CDR3 spans 12 residues. Per germline, CDR1 GTSNPN and CDR2 SVGIG (reference sequence). Here the CDR3 DNA reads TGTGCCTGGACCACCGGAGCGAGAAGCTACACCTTC. It is translated as CAWTTGARSYTF.

The chain recombines TRBV28 with TRBJ2-7; tentatively, D is TRBD2 (5 bases). Trimming stripped 7 bases from V and 6 bases from J, with 16 bases between. Germline CDR1 is MDHEN and CDR2 is SYDVKM. The CDR3 contains 13 residues. The CDR3 here is CASTEGSKAEQYF. DNA for the CDR3: TGTGCCAGCACCGAGGGTAGCAAGGCCGAGCAGTACTTC.

The chain links TRBV5-4 to TRBJ1-2; D is unclear. The V end lost 4 bases, the J end lost 3 bases, and 10 bases lay between the germline ends. Germline assignment: CDR1 SGHNT and CDR2 YYREEE (reference sequence). This CDR3 comprises 13 residues. The CDR3 loop is CASSGEIYYGYTF. The CDR3 nucleotides read TGTGCCAGCAGCGGGGAGATTTACTATGGCTACACCTTC.

V gene TRBV11-2 combines with J gene TRBJ1-3, with D unclear. Germline V CDR1 and CDR2: SGHAT, FQNNGV. V was trimmed by 5 bases and J by 0 bases, leaving 11 bases between them. This CDR3 is built from 15 residues. CDR3 sequence reads: CASSANIGSGNTIYF. CDR3 DNA: TGTGCCAGCAGCGCCAATATCGGCTCTGGAAACACCATATATTTT.

The chain carries TRBV27 and TRBJ2-3, with TRBD1 matching over 8 bases. Trimming took 3 bases from V and 12 from J; bases not matched to a gene: 8. Germline CDR1 and CDR2: MNHEY and SMNVEV (reference sequence). The CDR3 consists of 13 residues. The CDR3 region has the DNA TGTGCCAGCAGTTTTGACCGACAGGGGAATCAGTATTTT. Its protein product is CASSFDRQGNQYF.